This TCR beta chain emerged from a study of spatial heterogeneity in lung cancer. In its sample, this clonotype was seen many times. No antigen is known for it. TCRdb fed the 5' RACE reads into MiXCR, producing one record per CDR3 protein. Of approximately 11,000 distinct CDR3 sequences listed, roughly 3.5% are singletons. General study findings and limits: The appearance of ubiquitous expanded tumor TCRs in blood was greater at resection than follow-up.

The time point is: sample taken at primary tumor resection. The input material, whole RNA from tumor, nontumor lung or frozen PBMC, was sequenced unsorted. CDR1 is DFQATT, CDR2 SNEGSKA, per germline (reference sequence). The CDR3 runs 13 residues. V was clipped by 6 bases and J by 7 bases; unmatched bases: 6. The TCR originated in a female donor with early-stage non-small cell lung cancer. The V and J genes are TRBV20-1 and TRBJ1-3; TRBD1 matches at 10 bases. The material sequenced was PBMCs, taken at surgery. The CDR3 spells CSARQGAENTIYF. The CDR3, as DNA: TGCAGTGCGAGACAGGGGGCCGAGAACACCATATATTTT.